This T cell receptor beta chain was captured in a study of blood T cells in healthy people across ages (dated by TCRdb to about 2015). Background for the entire study: In model experiments, roughly one uniquely barcoded TCR beta cDNA molecule per two T cells was captured by template switching. To track age-related changes in TCR beta repertoire diversity, the study relied on deep sequencing normalized with unique cDNA molecular identifiers. Donors of different ages were randomly distributed across sequencing lanes to avoid experimental bias. The donors were split into four age groups: young (average about 15 years), middle-aged (around 40), aged (about 62) and long-lived (approximately 89). Using the same blood draw, the study looked at two additional independent replicas of 1 million unique cDNA reads for two donors, one aged 18 to 30 and the other aged 80 or older.

Germline trimming amounts to 6 bases on V and 0 bases on J, with 5 as the count of junction bases outside the gene matches. Looking up the germline V gene yields CDR1 SGHTA and CDR2 FQGNSA. The CDR3, from cysteine to phenylalanine, totals 15 residues. The CDR3 DNA has 45 bases and is translated from base 1. This clonotype was observed at least ten times. No cognate antigen has been identified for it. Per-base quality was not reported, and no clone a single base away is much larger than it. Donors were 39 systemically healthy Caucasian individuals from Russia aged 6 to 90 years. Around 10 milliliters of peripheral blood were drawn from each donor into EDTA-treated Vacutainer tubes. Ficoll-Paque density-gradient centrifugation was used to isolate PBMCs, with at least 6.5 million obtained per sample. Total RNA was extracted from PBMCs with Trizol reagent, with at least 6 micrograms obtained per sample. The percentages of naive CD45RAhigh/CD27high T cells were determined by flow cytometry on a PBMC aliquot from every donor.

The library was produced with 5' RACE. The instrument was an Illumina HiSeq 2500. A second PCR of roughly 7 to 11 cycles was performed with a sample-barcoded 5' primer and a J-beta primer mix. Each TCR beta cDNA molecule received a unique molecular identifier from a template-switch 5' adaptor carrying 12 random nucleotides. Each sample yielded at least 2.5 million CDR3-containing paired-end reads. First-strand cDNA was synthesized from all RNA with the Mint cDNA synthesis kit, primed by a TRBC-specific oligonucleotide. All cDNA was treated with uracil-DNA glycosylase and then went through a first 18-cycle PCR with the universal primers M1SS and BC2_uni_R. Processing in the source paper ran as follows. Each sample was normalized by randomly selecting 1 million high-quality reads, each carrying a distinct molecular identifier. Instead of being binned into consensus sequences, reads with shared molecular identifiers were discarded. CDR3 identification, clonotype clustering and error correction used MiTCR with a Q25 quality threshold and the strictest error-elimination algorithm. A nonparametric unseen species model with Euler transformation was used to estimate a lower bound on total TCR beta diversity. TCRdb's own reprocessing of the public reads used fastp at Q25 and MiXCR and kept productive beta chains. Entries that share a CDR3 protein sequence are merged under the most common genes and DNA. TCRdb's processing, not the authors' own work, is the source of the V and J calls. The sample table holds 1.5 million to 2 million distinct CDR3 sequences, of which about 49% were seen once. Jointly, the top ten make up less than 2.5% of the sample.

What the study reported, not specific to this receptor: Because donor CMV infection status was unknown, age-related changes in expanded clonotypes were potentially confounded. Estimates of total diversity based on one million sequenced T cells were considered lower bounds and underestimates. As age increased, observed TCR beta diversity per million T cells dropped in a roughly linear way, and a significant reduction was already evident by age approximately 40. The long-lived group showed more naive CD4+ T cells, fewer expanded clones and increased TCR diversity than the aged group, suggesting age selection. A strong correlation was found between observed TCR beta diversity and the percentage of naive T cells measured by flow cytometry. Conclusive comparison of naive and antigen-experienced compartments was prevented by the profiling of bulk unsorted PBMCs.

The V gene is TRBV7-2 and the J gene is TRBJ1-5; 7 bases in the junction line up with TRBD1. The specimen was blood. This clonotype originated in a woman aged 40 to 50 in good health. The CDR3: CASSSGTVSNQPQHF. The base sequence is TGTGCCAGCAGTTCCGGGACAGTTAGCAATCAGCCCCAGCATTTT.